These T cell receptor beta chains were read from a single sample in a study of neurological immune-mediated disorders. TCRdb itself ran the 5' RACE reads through MiXCR, one entry per CDR3 protein. The data hold tens of thousands of distinct CDR3 sequences, with 10% to 13% observed a single time. Sequencing used PBMCs. These receptors came from a man aged 70-80 years with HTLV-1-associated myelopathy (HAM/TSP). CDR3s include the opening cysteine and the closing phenylalanine or tryptophan. Fields, in order: V gene, clone size, J gene, D gene, CDR3 DNA, CDR3 protein. D genes are given only for firm matches. Expanded clones are given a class, and other clones once, few, many or no size at all.

TRBV20-1	many	TRBJ2-7	TRBD1	TGCAGTGCTAGAGACCCGACAGGGTTATCCTACGAGCAGTACTTC	CSARDPTGLSYEQYF
TRBV29-1	many	TRBJ2-1	-	TGCAGCGTGGAACCGGGACAAAGTGAGCAGTTCTTC	CSVEPGQSEQFF
TRBV7-6	many	TRBJ2-3	TRBD2	TGTGCCAGCAGCTTATTAGGGGGAGCGGGAGGCAAGGATACGCAGTATTTT	CASSLLGGAGGKDTQYF
TRBV20-1	many	TRBJ2-1	TRBD2	TGCAGTGCTACCCAAGGACTAGCGGGACCTTACAATGAGCAGTTCTTC	CSATQGLAGPYNEQFF
TRBV24-1	many	TRBJ2-3	-	TGTGCCACCTCAACCCGAGGAGTTGGAGCAGATACGCAGTATTTT	CATSTRGVGADTQYF
TRBV5-1	-	TRBJ2-3	-	TGCGCCAGCCTACTCACAGATACGCAGTATTTT	CASLLTDTQYF
TRBV11-2	many	TRBJ2-3	-	TGTGCCAGCAGCTCTGGACCGGACAGCCTAAGGGTTACGCAGTATTTT	CASSSGPDSLRVTQYF
TRBV16	few	TRBJ2-1	TRBD2	TGTGCCAGCAGCCGCCCTCGGGAGGGATTAGGCCATGAGCAGTTCTTC	CASSRPREGLGHEQFF
TRBV5-5	many	TRBJ2-3	-	TGTGCCAGCAGCCGTCGCACAGATACGCAGTATTTT	CASSRRTDTQYF
TRBV3-1	-	TRBJ2-2	-	TGTGCCAGCAGTCTTGTAAGGACATTGAACACCGGGGAGCTGTTTTTT	CASSLVRTLNTGELFF
TRBV3-1	few	TRBJ2-5	TRBD2	TGTGCCAGCAGCCCCCGGGGGGGGAGCTGGGAGACCCAGTACTTC	CASSPRGGSWETQYF
TRBV6-1	many	TRBJ2-3	TRBD2	TGTGCCAGCAGTGAAGCTAGACTAGCAATGACAGATACGCAGTATTTT	CASSEARLAMTDTQYF
TRBV7-6	many	TRBJ1-1	-	TGTGCCAGCAGCTTAGTGGAGGGGGCTGAAGCTTTCTTT	CASSLVEGAEAFF
TRBV7-9	many	TRBJ2-6	-	TGTGCCAGCAGCTTGGCACAGGGAGCCGGGGCCAACGTCCTGACTTTC	CASSLAQGAGANVLTF
TRBV4-3	many	TRBJ2-5	-	TGCGCCAGCAGCCAAGGCAGGGGAGGGTACCAAGAGACCCAGTACTTC	CASSQGRGGYQETQYF
TRBV6-5	many	TRBJ1-2	-	TGTGCCAGCAGTTACTCTGACCTTTATGGCTACACCTTC	CASSYSDLYGYTF
TRBV2	many	TRBJ2-1	TRBD2	TGTGCCAGCAGAGCTGGGACTAGCGGGAAAGATGAGCAGTTCTTC	CASRAGTSGKDEQFF
TRBV7-8	-	TRBJ2-1	-	TGTGCCAGCACGGACCCCGGAAAATACAATGTGCAGTTCTTC	CASTDPGKYNVQFF
TRBV28	many	TRBJ2-7	TRBD1	TGTGCCAGCAGTCCCCCCCTGGGACAGGCTCCAATGGAGCAGTACTTC	CASSPPLGQAPMEQYF
TRBV12-3/TRBV12-4	many	TRBJ1-2	TRBD1	TGTGCCAGCAGCCGACAGGGACGGAGCTATGGCTACACCTTC	CASSRQGRSYGYTF
TRBV21-1	many	TRBJ2-1	-	TGTCCTATCGGAGGGAGGGAGAACTATGAGCAGTTCTTC	CPIGGRENYEQFF
TRBV20-1	-	TRBJ2-5	TRBD2	TGCAGTGCTAGCTTGGGAGGGAAAGAGACCCAGTACTTC	CSASLGGKETQYF